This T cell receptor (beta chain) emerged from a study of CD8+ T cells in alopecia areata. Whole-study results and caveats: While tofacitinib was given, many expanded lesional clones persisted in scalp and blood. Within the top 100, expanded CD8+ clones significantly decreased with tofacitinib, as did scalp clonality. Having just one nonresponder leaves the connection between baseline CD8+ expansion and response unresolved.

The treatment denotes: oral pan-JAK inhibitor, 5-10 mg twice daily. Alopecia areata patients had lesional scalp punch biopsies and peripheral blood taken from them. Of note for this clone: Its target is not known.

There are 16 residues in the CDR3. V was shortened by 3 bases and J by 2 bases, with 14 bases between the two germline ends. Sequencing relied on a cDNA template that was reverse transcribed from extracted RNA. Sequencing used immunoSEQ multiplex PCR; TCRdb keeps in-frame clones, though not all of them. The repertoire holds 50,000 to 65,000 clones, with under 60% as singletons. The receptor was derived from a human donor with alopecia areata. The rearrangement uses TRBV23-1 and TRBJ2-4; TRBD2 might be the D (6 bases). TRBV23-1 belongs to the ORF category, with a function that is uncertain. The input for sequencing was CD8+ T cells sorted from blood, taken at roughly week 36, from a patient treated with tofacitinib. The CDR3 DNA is TGCGCCAGCAGTCACCCGGGAGACTGCCCCAAAAACATTCAGTACTTC. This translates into CASSHPGDCPKNIQYF.